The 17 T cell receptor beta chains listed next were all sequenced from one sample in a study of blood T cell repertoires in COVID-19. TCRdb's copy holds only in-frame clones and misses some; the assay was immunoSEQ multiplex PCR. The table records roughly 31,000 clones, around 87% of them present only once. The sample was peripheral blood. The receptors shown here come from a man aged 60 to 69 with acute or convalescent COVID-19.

In nucleotides, the CDR3 is TGCGCCAGCAGCTTGATGAGGGCGCACCTAGATGTAGGCAGGGAGCAGTTCTTC. This gives the protein CASSLMRAHLDVGREQFF. The V call is TRBV5-1, the J call TRBJ2-1, with D tentatively TRBD2 (5 bases). The germline V and J ends were trimmed by 1 base and 10 bases, with 27 bases remaining between them. From germline, CDR1 is SGHRS and CDR2 YFSETQ. The CDR3 is made up of 18 amino acids. The whole variable domain, filled in from reference TRBV5-1 and TRBJ2-1, reads KAGVTQTPRYLIKTRGQQVTLSCSPISGHRSVSWYQQTPGQGLQFLFEYFSETQRNKGNFPGRFSGRQFSNSRSEMNVSTLELGDSALYLCASSLMRAHLDVGREQFFGPGTRLTVL.

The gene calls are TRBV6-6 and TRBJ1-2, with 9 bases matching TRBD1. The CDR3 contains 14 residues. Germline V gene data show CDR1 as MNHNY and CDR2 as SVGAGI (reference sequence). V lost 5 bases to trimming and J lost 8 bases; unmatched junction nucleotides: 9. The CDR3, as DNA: TGTGCCAGCAGTCCCCCGGGGACAGGGCGAGGCTACACCTTC. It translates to CASSPPGTGRGYTF.

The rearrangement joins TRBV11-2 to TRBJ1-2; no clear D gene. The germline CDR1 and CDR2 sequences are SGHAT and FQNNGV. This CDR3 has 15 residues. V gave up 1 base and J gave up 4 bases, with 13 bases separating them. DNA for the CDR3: TGTGCCAGCAGCTTAGGAATTTCGAGTCCCTATGGCTACACCTTC. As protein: CASSLGISSPYGYTF.

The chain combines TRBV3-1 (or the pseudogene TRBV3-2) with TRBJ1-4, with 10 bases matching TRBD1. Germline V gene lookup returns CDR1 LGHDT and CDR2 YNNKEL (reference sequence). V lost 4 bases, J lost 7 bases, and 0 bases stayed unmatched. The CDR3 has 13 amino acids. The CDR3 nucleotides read TGTGCCAGCAGCCGGACAGGGGGTGAAAAACTGTTTTTT. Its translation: CASSRTGGEKLFF.

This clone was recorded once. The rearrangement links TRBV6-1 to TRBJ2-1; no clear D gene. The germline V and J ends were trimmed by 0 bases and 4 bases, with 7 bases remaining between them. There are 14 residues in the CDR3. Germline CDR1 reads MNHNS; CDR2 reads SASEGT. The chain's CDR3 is CASSEAGAYNEQFF. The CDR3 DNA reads TGTGCCAGCAGTGAAGCGGGCGCATACAATGAGCAGTTCTTC.

As DNA, the CDR3 is TGCAGCGTTGTGGCAGGGGGGGAAAAACTGTTTTTT. This translates into CSVVAGGEKLFF. The J gene is TRBJ1-4, the V gene TRBV29-1; 7 positions match TRBD1. Germline loops: CDR1 SQVTM, CDR2 ANQGSEA. V lost 4 bases to trimming and J lost 8 bases; unmatched junction nucleotides: 4. The CDR3 covers 12 residues. Drawing the rest from reference TRBV29-1 and TRBJ1-4, the complete variable domain is SAVISQKPSRDICQRGTSLTIQCQVDSQVTMMFWYRQQPGQSLTLIATANQGSEATYESGFVIDKFPISRPNLTFSTLTVSNMSPEDSSIYLCSVVAGGEKLFFGSGTQLSVL.

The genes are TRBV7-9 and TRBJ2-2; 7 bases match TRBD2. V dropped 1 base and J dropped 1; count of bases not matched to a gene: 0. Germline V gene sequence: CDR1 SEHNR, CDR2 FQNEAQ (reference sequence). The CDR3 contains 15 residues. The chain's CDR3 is CASSLGGGNTGELFF. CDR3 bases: TGTGCCAGCAGCTTAGGCGGGGGGAACACCGGGGAGCTGTTTTTT.

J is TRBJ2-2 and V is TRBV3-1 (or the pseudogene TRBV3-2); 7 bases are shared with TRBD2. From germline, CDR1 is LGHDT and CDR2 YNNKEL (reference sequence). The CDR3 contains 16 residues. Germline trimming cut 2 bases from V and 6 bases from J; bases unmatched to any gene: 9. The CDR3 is CASSQSPAGLSGELFF. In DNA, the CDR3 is TGTGCCAGCAGCCAAAGTCCAGCGGGGTTGTCCGGGGAGCTGTTTTTT.

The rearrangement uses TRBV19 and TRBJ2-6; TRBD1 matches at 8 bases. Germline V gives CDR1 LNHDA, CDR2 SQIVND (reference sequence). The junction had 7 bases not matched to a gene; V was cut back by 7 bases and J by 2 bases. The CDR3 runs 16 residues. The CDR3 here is CASIGRGQAGANVLTF. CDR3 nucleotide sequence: TGTGCCAGTATCGGCAGGGGGCAAGCTGGGGCCAACGTCCTGACTTTC.

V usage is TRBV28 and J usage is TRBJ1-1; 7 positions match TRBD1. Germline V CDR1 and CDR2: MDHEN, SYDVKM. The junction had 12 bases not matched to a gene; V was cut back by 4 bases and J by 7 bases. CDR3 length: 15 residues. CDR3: CASSSPGQRPNEAFF. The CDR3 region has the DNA TGTGCCAGCAGTTCTCCGGGACAGAGGCCCAATGAAGCTTTCTTT.

This CDR3 is CASSFIQGAEKLFF. CDR3 bases: TGTGCCAGCAGTTTCATTCAGGGGGCGGAAAAACTGTTTTTT. V and J are TRBV7-9 and TRBJ1-4; 8 positions match TRBD1. This CDR3 contains 14 residues. The V gene's germline CDR1 is SEHNR and CDR2 FQNEAQ (reference sequence). Trimming cost V 6 bases and J 8 bases; bases outside gene matches: 8. Filled out from reference TRBV7-9 and TRBJ1-4, the complete variable domain reads DTGVSQNPRHKITKRGQNVTFRCDPISEHNRLYWYRQTLGQGPEFLTYFQNEAQLEKSRLLSDRFSAERPKGSFSTLEIQRTEQGDSAMYLCASSFIQGAEKLFFGSGTQLSVL.

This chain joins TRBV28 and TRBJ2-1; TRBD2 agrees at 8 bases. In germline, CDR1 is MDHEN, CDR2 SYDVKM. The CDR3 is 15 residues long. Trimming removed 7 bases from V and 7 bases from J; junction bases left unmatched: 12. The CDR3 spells CASTSGSLSLNEQFF. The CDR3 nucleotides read TGTGCCAGCACCAGCGGGAGTCTTAGCTTAAATGAGCAGTTCTTC. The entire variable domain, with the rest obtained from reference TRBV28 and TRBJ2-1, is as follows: DVKVTQSSRYLVKRTGEKVFLECVQDMDHENMFWYRQDPGLGLRLIYFSYDVKMKEKGDIPEGYSVSREKKERFSLILESASTNQTSMYLCASTSGSLSLNEQFFGPGTRLTVL.

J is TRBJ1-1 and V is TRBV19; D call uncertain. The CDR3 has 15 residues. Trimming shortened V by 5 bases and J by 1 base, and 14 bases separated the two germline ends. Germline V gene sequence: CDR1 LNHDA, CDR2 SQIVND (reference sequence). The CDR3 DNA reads TGTGCCAGTAGTGCCCCCAAAGCTCCGAACACTGAAGCTTTCTTT. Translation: CASSAPKAPNTEAFF.

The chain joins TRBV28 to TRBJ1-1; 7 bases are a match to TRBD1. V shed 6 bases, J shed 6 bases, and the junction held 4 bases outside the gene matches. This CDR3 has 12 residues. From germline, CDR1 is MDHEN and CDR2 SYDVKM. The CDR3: CASRPGQAEAFF. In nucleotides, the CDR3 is TGTGCCAGCAGGCCCGGACAGGCTGAAGCTTTCTTT.

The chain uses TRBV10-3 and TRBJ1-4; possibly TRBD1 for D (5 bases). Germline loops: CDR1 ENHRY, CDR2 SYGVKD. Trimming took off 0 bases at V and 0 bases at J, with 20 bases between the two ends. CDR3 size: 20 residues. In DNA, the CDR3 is TGTGCCATCAGTGAGTCTCTAGGGACTCGATCAGTTGCAACTAATGAAAAACTGTTTTTT. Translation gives CAISESLGTRSVATNEKLFF.

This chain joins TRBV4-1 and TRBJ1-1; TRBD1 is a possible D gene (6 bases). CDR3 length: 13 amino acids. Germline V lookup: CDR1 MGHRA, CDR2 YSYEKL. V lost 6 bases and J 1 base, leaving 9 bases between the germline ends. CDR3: CASRLGANTEAFF. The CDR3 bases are TGCGCCAGCAGACTGGGGGCGAACACTGAAGCTTTCTTT.

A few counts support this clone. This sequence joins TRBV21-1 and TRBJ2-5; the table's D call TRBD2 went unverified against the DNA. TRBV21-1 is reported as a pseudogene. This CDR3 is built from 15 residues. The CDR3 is CASSSPSGETSTQYF. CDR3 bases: TGTGCCAGCAGCTCTCCTTCCGGGGAAACCTCGACCCAGTACTTC.